The TCR beta chain described here comes from a study of cytomegalovirus exposure and HLA in healthy donors. Findings and limits, study-wide: Cytomegalovirus status was reportedly diagnosed by the classifier with high specificity and sensitivity. Despite most TCR sequences being rare, some public TCRs occurred in many donors.

Notes on this clone: Antigen: not known.

PCR involved 60 Vbeta and 13 Jbeta primers. The assay was immunoSEQ multiplex PCR, and TCRdb's table has in-frame clones only and misses some. The top ten hold under 10% of the sample, which has about 95,000 clones, about three quarters seen once. The source material was PBMCs. The TCR sequence derives from a man aged 55 to 70 in good health and CMV-seronegative.

DNA of the CDR3: TGCGCCAGCAGCCACGAGCGGGGGGGCCTAGTAGTGAGGGAGCAGTACTTC. This sequence encodes CASSHERGGLVVREQYF. The chain uses TRBV4-1 and TRBJ2-7; the match to TRBD2 covers 10 bases. Per germline, CDR1 MGHRA and CDR2 YSYEKL. The V segment lost 3 bases and the J segment 7 bases; nucleotides outside the gene matches: 15. The CDR3 loop spans 17 amino acids.